This TCR beta chain came from a study of PD-L1 blockade in urothelial cancer. Data came from immunoSEQ multiplex PCR; TCRdb stores just in-frame clones and leaves some out. The sample has more than 95,000 clones; roughly 90% are singletons. The V gene's germline CDR1 is SGHDT and CDR2 YYEEEE. This CDR3 comprises 15 residues. Trimming stripped 2 bases from V and 5 bases from J, with 16 bases between. Time point meaning: peripheral blood 6 weeks after treatment start. Urothelial carcinoma, locally advanced or metastatic, affected the patients. The number of samples from each patient was between 1 and 8, taken pretreatment and on-treatment.

V usage is TRBV5-6 and J usage is TRBJ2-5, with a tentative D call TRBD1 (5 bases). The input for sequencing was PBMCs, taken around atezolizumab (anti-PD-L1) treatment. The sequence came from a man between 60 and 75 years old with urothelial cancer. This chain's CDR3 is CASSFKSQGAETQYF. In DNA form, the CDR3 reads TGTGCCAGCAGCTTTAAGTCCCAGGGTGCCGAGACCCAGTACTTC.